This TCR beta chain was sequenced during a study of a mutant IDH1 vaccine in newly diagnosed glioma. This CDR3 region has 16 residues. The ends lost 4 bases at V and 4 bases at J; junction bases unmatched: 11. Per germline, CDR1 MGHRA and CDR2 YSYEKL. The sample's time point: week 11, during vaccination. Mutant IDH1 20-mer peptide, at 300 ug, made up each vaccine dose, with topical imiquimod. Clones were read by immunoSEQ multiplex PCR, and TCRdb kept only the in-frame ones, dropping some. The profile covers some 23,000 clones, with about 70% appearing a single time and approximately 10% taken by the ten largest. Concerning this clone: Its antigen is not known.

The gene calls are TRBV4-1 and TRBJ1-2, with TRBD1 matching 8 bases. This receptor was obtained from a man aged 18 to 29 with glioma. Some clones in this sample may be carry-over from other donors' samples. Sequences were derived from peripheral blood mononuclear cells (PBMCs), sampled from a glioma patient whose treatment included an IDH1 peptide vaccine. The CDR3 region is CASSLGQGAQAYGYTF. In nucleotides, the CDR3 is TGCGCCAGCAGCCTCGGACAGGGCGCCCAAGCCTATGGCTACACCTTC.